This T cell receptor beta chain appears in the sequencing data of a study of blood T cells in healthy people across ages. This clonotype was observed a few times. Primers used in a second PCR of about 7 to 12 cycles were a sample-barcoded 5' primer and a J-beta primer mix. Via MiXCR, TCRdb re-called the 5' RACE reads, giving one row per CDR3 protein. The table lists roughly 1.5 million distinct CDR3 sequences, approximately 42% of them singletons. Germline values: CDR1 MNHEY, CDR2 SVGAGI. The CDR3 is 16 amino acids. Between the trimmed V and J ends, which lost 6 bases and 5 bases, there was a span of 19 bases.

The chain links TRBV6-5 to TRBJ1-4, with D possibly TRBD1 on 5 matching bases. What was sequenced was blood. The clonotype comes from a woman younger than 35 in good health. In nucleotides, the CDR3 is TGTGCCAGCAGGACCGGGAATGCGGGACTAAATGAAAAACTGTTTTTT. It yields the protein CASRTGNAGLNEKLFF.